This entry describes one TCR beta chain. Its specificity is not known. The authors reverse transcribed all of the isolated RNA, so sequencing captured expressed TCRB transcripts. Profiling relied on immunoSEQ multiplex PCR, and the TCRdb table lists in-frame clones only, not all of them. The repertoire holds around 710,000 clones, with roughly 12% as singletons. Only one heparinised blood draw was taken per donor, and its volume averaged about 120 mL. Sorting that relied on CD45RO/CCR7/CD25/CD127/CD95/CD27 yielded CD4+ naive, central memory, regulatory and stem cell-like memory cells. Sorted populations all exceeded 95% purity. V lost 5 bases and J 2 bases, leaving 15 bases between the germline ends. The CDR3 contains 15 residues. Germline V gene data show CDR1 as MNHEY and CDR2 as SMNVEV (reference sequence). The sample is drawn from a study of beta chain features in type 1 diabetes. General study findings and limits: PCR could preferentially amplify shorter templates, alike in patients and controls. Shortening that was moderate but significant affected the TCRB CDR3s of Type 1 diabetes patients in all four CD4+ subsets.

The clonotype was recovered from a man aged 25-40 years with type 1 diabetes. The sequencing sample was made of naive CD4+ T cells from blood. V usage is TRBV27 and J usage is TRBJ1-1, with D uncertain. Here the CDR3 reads CASSLEGFGNTEAFF. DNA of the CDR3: TGTGCCAGCAGTCTTGAGGGCTTCGGCAACACTGAAGCTTTCTTT.